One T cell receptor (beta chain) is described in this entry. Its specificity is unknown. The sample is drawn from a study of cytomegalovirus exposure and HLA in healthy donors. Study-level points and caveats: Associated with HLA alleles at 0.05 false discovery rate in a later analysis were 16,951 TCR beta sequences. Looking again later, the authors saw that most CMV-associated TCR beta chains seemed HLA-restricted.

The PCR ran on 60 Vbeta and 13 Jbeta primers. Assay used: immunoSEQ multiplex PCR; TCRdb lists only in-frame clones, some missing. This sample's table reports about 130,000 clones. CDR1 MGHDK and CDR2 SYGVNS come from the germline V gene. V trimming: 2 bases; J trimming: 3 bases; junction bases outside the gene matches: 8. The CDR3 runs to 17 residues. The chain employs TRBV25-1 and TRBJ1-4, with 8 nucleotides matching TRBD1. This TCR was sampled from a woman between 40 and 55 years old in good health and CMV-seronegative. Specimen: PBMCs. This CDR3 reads CASSESAGGSSNEKLFF. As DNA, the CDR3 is TGTGCCAGCAGTGAAAGTGCAGGGGGCAGCTCTAATGAAAAACTGTTTTTT.